The 32 T cell receptor beta chains presented below share a single source sample, sequenced in a study of OX40 agonist ivuxolimab in advanced cancers. Assay: immunoSEQ multiplex PCR; the TCRdb copy retains only in-frame clones and omits some. The data contain about 47,000 clones, around four fifths of them seen just once; the ten biggest clones take up approximately 24%. The specimen comprised CD4+ or CD8+ T cells sorted from blood, sampled in a trial of the OX40 agonist ivuxolimab. Receptors originate from an adult with an advanced solid tumor such as melanoma, head and neck, liver or kidney cancer.

The chain couples TRBV6-6 to TRBJ1-1; 8 bases are shared with TRBD1. Germline CDR1 reads MNHNY; CDR2 reads SVGAGI (reference sequence). CDR3 length: 12 residues. Trimming at V came to 8 bases and at J to 3 bases, leaving 2 bases not matched to a gene. This CDR3 is CASEQGDTEAFF. The CDR3 DNA sequence: TGTGCCAGCGAACAGGGGGACACTGAAGCTTTCTTT.

CDR3 coding DNA: TGTGCCAGCAGCTTAGTATTGGGCGACACTGAAGCTTTCTTT. Translating gives CASSLVLGDTEAFF. The V call is TRBV7-9, the J call TRBJ1-1; no definite D call. Germline-derived CDR1 and CDR2 are SEHNR and FQNEAQ (reference sequence). This CDR3 has 14 amino acids. V was trimmed by 1 base and J by 3 bases, leaving 9 bases between them.

In this sample, this clone turned up once. The gene calls are TRBV11-2 and TRBJ2-3; unclear D gene. V lost 1 base, J lost 2 bases, and 10 bases lay in between. CDR3 length: 15 residues. Germline V gene data show CDR1 as SGHAT and CDR2 as FQNNGV. The CDR3 is CASSLGAGPTDTQYF. CDR3 DNA: TGTGCCAGCAGCTTAGGGGCCGGACCCACAGATACGCAGTATTTT.

This clone was seen a few times. The gene calls are TRBV29-1 and TRBJ2-1; TRBD2 agrees at 8 bases. This CDR3 has 14 amino acids. The trim removed 7 bases at V and 4 bases at J, leaving 9 bases unmatched. Germline V lookup: CDR1 SQVTM, CDR2 ANQGSEA. CDR3 sequence reads: CSGRGLESYNEQFF. DNA for the CDR3: TGCAGCGGCCGGGGACTAGAATCTTACAATGAGCAGTTCTTC.

The chain carries TRBV4-3 and TRBJ1-5; 10 bases match TRBD1. Germline loops: CDR1 LGHNA, CDR2 YSLEER. V gave up 2 bases and J gave up 1 base; unmatched junction bases: 11. This CDR3 region has 19 residues. This CDR3 is CASSQSLTGGSLSNQPQHF. CDR3 coding DNA: TGCGCCAGCAGCCAATCATTGACAGGGGGCTCTCTAAGCAATCAGCCCCAGCATTTT.

The chain is built from TRBV11-2 and TRBJ2-7; D not resolved. Germline V gene lookup returns CDR1 SGHAT and CDR2 FQNNGV. CDR3 length equals 12 residues. V lost 0 bases and J lost 3, with 3 bases in between. For the CDR3, the DNA is TGTGCCAGCAGCTTAGACAACTACGAGCAGTACTTC. It codes for CASSLDNYEQYF.

Comment on this clone: This sample includes further DNA sequences coding for the same CDR3. V is TRBV7-9 and J is TRBJ1-5, with D unresolved. Germline lookup yields CDR1 SEHNR and CDR2 FQNEAQ (reference sequence). This CDR3 is built from 12 residues. The ends were cut back, 1 base at V and 7 bases at J, with 5 bases in the middle. The CDR3 sequence is CASSLGSQPQHF. CDR3 DNA: TGTGCCAGCAGCTTAGGTTCCCAGCCCCAGCATTTT. The full variable domain, with the rest looked up from reference TRBV7-9 and TRBJ1-5, is DTGVSQNPRHKITKRGQNVTFRCDPISEHNRLYWYRQTLGQGPEFLTYFQNEAQLEKSRLLSDRFSAERPKGSFSTLEIQRTEQGDSAMYLCASSLGSQPQHFGDGTRLSIL.

V and J are TRBV5-5 and TRBJ2-2; D is unclear. Deletions cut 6 bases from V and 4 bases from J, with 16 bases between. This CDR3 spans 15 amino acids. Germline CDR1 and CDR2: SGHKS and YYEKEE (reference sequence). The CDR3 reads CASTPQGSSTGELFF. CDR3 DNA: TGTGCCAGCACCCCTCAAGGCTCTTCCACCGGGGAGCTGTTTTTT.

The chain links TRBV13 to TRBJ2-5; D is unresolved. Germline V gene lookup returns CDR1 PRHDT and CDR2 FYEKMQ (reference sequence). The ends were cut back, 4 bases at V and 4 bases at J, with 10 bases in the middle. This CDR3 has 13 amino acids. CDR3 sequence: CASSSGLSETQYF. The CDR3 DNA sequence: TGTGCCAGCAGCTCCGGGCTTTCAGAGACCCAGTACTTC.

This chain links TRBV7-9 with TRBJ2-1; D is ambiguous. This CDR3 region has 15 residues. Trimming removed 1 base from V and 3 bases from J, with 10 bases in between. Germline values: CDR1 SEHNR, CDR2 FQNEAQ (reference sequence). Written as DNA, the CDR3 is TGTGCCAGCAGCTTAGAAGGGCATTTCTACAATGAGCAGTTCTTC. Protein product: CASSLEGHFYNEQFF.

V gene TRBV28 combines with J gene TRBJ2-7; 8 bases are a match to TRBD1. From germline, CDR1 is MDHEN and CDR2 SYDVKM. After removal of 7 bases from V and 2 bases from J, the junction contained 7 bases not matched to a gene. The CDR3 covers 14 residues. For the CDR3, the DNA is TGTGCCAGCAATAGGGGGACAGGACCCTACGAGCAGTACTTC. Its translation is CASNRGTGPYEQYF.

The chain has TRBV7-9 and TRBJ2-7; tentative D call: TRBD1 (5 bases). Per the germline V gene, CDR1 is SEHNR and CDR2 is FQNEAQ (reference sequence). This CDR3 spans 13 amino acids. Trimming left V 5 bases short and J 7 bases short, with 15 bases between. CDR3 in amino acids: CASSQGGSREQYF. The CDR3 DNA is TGTGCCAGCAGCCAGGGCGGCTCCAGGGAGCAGTACTTC.

The chain links TRBV13 to TRBJ1-1, with a tentative D call TRBD1 (6 bases). This CDR3 spans 15 amino acids. V was trimmed by 4 bases and J by 1 base, leaving 13 bases between them. CDR1 is PRHDT, CDR2 FYEKMQ, per germline (reference sequence). CDR3 sequence (DNA): TGTGCCAGCAGCTCCTGGGACATTGGGAACACTGAAGCTTTCTTT. As protein: CASSSWDIGNTEAFF.

The chain is built from TRBV27 and TRBJ2-1; D remains ambiguous. CDR1 and CDR2 (germline): MNHEY, SMNVEV (reference sequence). V was cut by 3 bases and J by 1 base, with 10 bases left in between. The CDR3 is made up of 15 amino acids. CDR3 protein: CASSFSGQSYNEQFF. Written as DNA, the CDR3 is TGTGCCAGCAGTTTTAGTGGGCAATCCTACAATGAGCAGTTCTTC.

The chain employs TRBV6-5 and TRBJ2-1; D is undetermined. The CDR3 covers 14 residues. Germline values: CDR1 MNHEY, CDR2 SVGAGI. V gave up 2 bases and J gave up 0 bases, with 5 bases separating them. The CDR3, as DNA: TGTGCCAGCAGTTACAGGAGCTCCTACAATGAGCAGTTCTTC. Protein: CASSYRSSYNEQFF.

This sequence joins TRBV27 and TRBJ1-1; D gene ambiguous. V was trimmed by 1 base and J by 1 base, leaving 7 bases between them. The CDR3 is made up of 14 amino acids. Germline V lookup: CDR1 MNHEY, CDR2 SMNVEV (reference sequence). CDR3 in DNA: TGTGCCAGCAGTTTATTGGGTGAGAACACTGAAGCTTTCTTT. Protein: CASSLLGENTEAFF.

The genes are TRBV29-1 and TRBJ1-1; possibly TRBD1 for D (6 bases). V lost 0 bases and J lost 4, with 12 bases in between. CDR3 length: 14 residues. Germline CDR1 reads SQVTM; CDR2 reads ANQGSEA. CDR3 bases: TGCAGCGTTGAAGACAGGGGTAAGGGCACTGAAGCTTTCTTT. Residues: CSVEDRGKGTEAFF.

The chain recombines TRBV18 with TRBJ2-7; TRBD2 matches at 8 bases. The CDR3 is 16 residues long. The germline gives CDR1 KGHSH, CDR2 LQKENI. V lost 0 bases to trimming and J lost 4 bases; unmatched junction nucleotides: 8. CDR3 DNA sequence: TGTGCCAGCTCACCACCTATACCAGCGGGAGAGTACGAGCAGTACTTC. This translates into CASSPPIPAGEYEQYF.

The chain couples TRBV7-3 to TRBJ2-7, with 11 bases fitting TRBD1. The V and J ends lost 2 bases and 3 bases, in that order; junction bases with no gene match: 3. The CDR3 sequence is 15 residues long. Germline values: CDR1 SGHTA, CDR2 FQGTGA. CDR3 DNA: TGTGCCAGCAGCTTAGCCGGGACAGGGGGCTACGAGCAGTACTTC. Its translation is CASSLAGTGGYEQYF.

Points on this clone: A much larger clone is a single base away; this may be a read error. The J gene is TRBJ2-1, the V gene TRBV5-6; D uncertain. The CDR3 has 11 amino acids. Germline-derived CDR1 and CDR2 are SGHDT and YYEEEE. Trimming removed 4 bases at V and 7 bases at J, with 6 bases between. The CDR3 spells CASSQVNEQFF. CDR3 DNA sequence: TGTGCCAGCAGCCAAGTGAATGAGCAGTTCTTC.

The chain is built from TRBV27 and TRBJ2-7, with D possibly being TRBD1 or TRBD2 (6 bases each). Germline V lookup: CDR1 MNHEY, CDR2 SMNVEV (reference sequence). Trimming took 11 bases from V and 7 from J, leaving 24 bases between them. The CDR3 totals 14 residues. CDR3 residues: CASQGTPETREQYF. CDR3 bases: TGTGCCTCCCAGGGGACTCCAGAGACAAGAGAGCAGTACTTC.

The chain links TRBV9 to TRBJ1-1; D remains ambiguous. Deletions cut 0 bases from V and 3 bases from J, with 12 bases between. This CDR3 is built from 15 residues. Germline V lookup: CDR1 SGDLS, CDR2 YYNGEE. In nucleotides, the CDR3 is TGTGCCAGCAGCGTAGTGGGGTTAGGGTACACTGAAGCTTTCTTT. It specifies CASSVVGLGYTEAFF. The whole variable domain, filled in from reference TRBV9 and TRBJ1-1, reads DSGVTQTPKHLITATGQRVTLRCSPRSGDLSVYWYQQSLDQGLQFLIQYYNGEERAKGNILERFSAQQFPDLHSELNLSSLELGDSALYFCASSVVGLGYTEAFFGQGTRLTVV.

The rearrangement links TRBV4-1 to TRBJ1-1; weak D call: TRBD1 (6 bases). Germline V CDR1 and CDR2: MGHRA, YSYEKL. The ends were cut back, 0 bases at V and 1 base at J, with 15 bases in the middle. CDR3 size: 17 residues. In nucleotides, the CDR3 is TGCGCCAGCAGCCAAGAGTTTACCAGGACAGCGAACACTGAAGCTTTCTTT. This codes for CASSQEFTRTANTEAFF.

The V call is TRBV2, the J call TRBJ2-5; TRBD2 matches 14 bases. The CDR3 has 15 amino acids. Germline CDR1 SNHLY, CDR2 FYNNEI. The trim removed 7 bases at V and 7 bases at J, leaving 8 bases unmatched. CDR3: CASTGTSGSIGTQYF. DNA of the CDR3: TGTGCCAGCACCGGGACTAGCGGGAGTATAGGGACCCAGTACTTC.

The chain couples TRBV28 to TRBJ2-2; D uncertain. The V gene lost 1 base and the J gene lost 2 bases, with 5 bases spanning the gap. Germline loops: CDR1 MDHEN, CDR2 SYDVKM. CDR3 length: 14 amino acids. CDR3 coding DNA: TGTGCCAGCAGTTTATACAGAAACACCGGGGAGCTGTTTTTT. It translates to CASSLYRNTGELFF.

DNA for the CDR3: TGTGCCAGCAGCTTAGGGCTCCGATTCACCGGGGAGCTGTTTTTT. Residues: CASSLGLRFTGELFF. The V call is TRBV7-6, the J call TRBJ2-2; D unresolved. Between the trimmed V and J ends, which lost 1 base and 4 bases, there was a span of 10 bases. Germline lookup yields CDR1 SGHVS and CDR2 FNYEAQ. The CDR3 is made up of 15 amino acids.

This chain links TRBV27 with TRBJ2-2, with TRBD1 as a possible D gene (6 bases). Germline CDR1 MNHEY, CDR2 SMNVEV (reference sequence). This CDR3 has 12 amino acids. Trimming left V 7 bases short and J 6 bases short, with 9 bases between. The CDR3 bases are TGTGCCAGCAACGCAGGGGCCGGGGAGCTGTTTTTT. It translates to CASNAGAGELFF.

The chain combines TRBV4-3 with TRBJ1-5; D possibly corresponds to TRBD1 (5 bases). V was trimmed by 0 bases and J by 7 bases, leaving 16 bases between them. Germline V gene sequence: CDR1 LGHNA, CDR2 YSLEER. The CDR3 consists of 16 residues. The DNA for the CDR3 is TGCGCCAGCAGCCAAGAATTTGGGGGTCCCTACCAGCCCCAGCATTTT. The encoded protein is CASSQEFGGPYQPQHF.

The chain joins TRBV6-5 to TRBJ2-7, with a weak D call TRBD1 (5 bases). The CDR3 has 14 residues. V shed 0 bases and J shed 5 bases, with 11 bases lying between them. The germline CDR1 and CDR2 sequences are MNHEY and SVGAGI. CDR3 DNA sequence: TGTGCCAGCAGTTACTCAGGGGCCGCGGACGAGCAGTACTTC. It codes for CASSYSGAADEQYF.

The chain has TRBV5-4 and TRBJ1-4; TRBD1 might be the D (5 bases). Germline V gene data show CDR1 as SGHNT and CDR2 as YYREEE (reference sequence). This CDR3 region has 18 residues. V lost 1 base to trimming and J lost 4 bases, with 20 bases between them. CDR3 amino acids: CASSLFPRRGLHNEKLFF. The CDR3 nucleotides read TGTGCCAGCAGCTTGTTTCCCCGTCGGGGCCTACATAATGAAAAACTGTTTTTT.

The CDR3 DNA reads as TGCGCCAGCAGCTGGATCCTCAGCGGGACAGGGGTCAATGAGCAGTTCTTC. This translates into CASSWILSGTGVNEQFF. The V gene is TRBV5-1, the J gene TRBJ2-1, with 10 bases lining up with TRBD1. Per the germline V gene, CDR1 is SGHRS and CDR2 is YFSETQ. The CDR3 sequence is 17 residues long. Losses at the gene ends were 3 bases for V and 6 bases for J; bases not matched to a gene: 12.

V is TRBV12-5 and J is TRBJ1-2; D gene ambiguous. The CDR3 is made up of 14 amino acids. The V and J ends lost 4 bases and 5 bases respectively, with 14 bases between them. The germline V gene has CDR1 LGHNT and CDR2 FRNRAP. The CDR3 is CASGSEGSAYGYTF. As DNA, the CDR3 is TGTGCTAGTGGTTCTGAGGGTTCGGCTTATGGCTACACCTTC. Looking up the rest from reference TRBV12-5 and TRBJ1-2 gives the full variable domain: DARVTQTPRHKVTEMGQEVTMRCQPILGHNTVFWYRQTMMQGLELLAYFRNRAPLDDSGMPKDRFSAEMPDATLATLKIQPSEPRDSAVYFCASGSEGSAYGYTFGSGTRLTVV.